This T cell receptor beta chain comes out of a study of shared clonotypes between healthy human individuals (dated by TCRdb to the early 2020s). Context from the whole study: The cohort comprised a couple of women and three men aged 18 to 49 years. Blood TCR repertoires of roughly 5 healthy adults were deeply sequenced to estimate repertoire size and the extent of clonotype sharing between individuals. To increase sequencing depth and limit assay-specific biases, TCR repertoire library preparation and sequencing were carried out by different laboratories using diverse techniques. Between about 0.8 and 9 billion PBMCs per donor were obtained by leukapheresis. Results the study describes overall, beyond this receptor: The genetic and exposure-history diversity represented was limited by the small number of donors. Sampling was restricted to blood, and TCR repertoires in tissue are likely to differ from TCR repertoires in blood. Pairwise subsampling indicated that sequencing depth was expected to affect the degree of clonotype sharing among donors.

Regarding this clone: The specificity of this receptor is unknown. Base qualities are missing; no much larger clone stands one base away.

Using the deep immunoSEQ assay, TCR CDR3 regions were amplified from genomic DNA by multiplex PCR. Genomic DNA extracted from each cell subset was distributed evenly over all wells of several immunoSEQ 96-well plates, and each plate served as one replicate. Each replicate PCR for unsorted PBMC received about 0.3 ug genomic DNA, equal to 30,000 or so T cell genomes. Genomic DNA from unsorted PBMC was sequenced over ten immunoSEQ deep assay plates. Purified libraries were measured with a Qubit 3.0 fluorometer, size-checked on a Bioanalyzer 2100, and measured again with the KAPA Library Quantification kit. Each immunoSEQ 96-well plate was sequenced on its own single-read 150-cycle Illumina NextSeq 550 flow cell. The paper's data handling went like this. Because the immunoSEQ output held only junctional sequences and lacked quality scores, the filtering could not match the filtering applied to full-length reads. To assign V/J genes and CDR3, sequences were annotated against IMGT germline references using PyIR, a Python wrapper for IgBLAST v1.9. Any read was removed if the V/J assignment was weak (E-value above 1e-6), the CDR3 was missing, or the read contained stop codons, out-of-frame junctions, or ambiguous translated residues. V3J clonotypes were defined as sequences sharing an identical inferred V gene, J gene, and CDR3 amino acid sequence. Percentage overlap between repertoires was calculated by dividing the number of shared unique clonotypes by the size of the smaller repertoire. Richness of each repertoire was evaluated using RTK rarefaction, the Chao1 estimator, and Recon v2.1 estimates of unobserved clonotypes. TCRdb took over this immuneACCESS table, retaining in-frame rearrangements with V and J assigned. Such tables are incomplete; in checked studies, under half of the missing clones stem from an unresolved V gene, and the remainder is unexplained. That table gives V, J and clone size, and the DNA gave D and trimming. Recorded for this sample are fewer than 600,000 clones; approximately 79% of them occurred a single time. Together, the top ten hold 10% to 15% of the sample.

Healthy HIV-negative adults with no recently reported acute infections or vaccinations were included as donors. Every donor was a Caucasian adult residing in Nashville, Tennessee, USA. For unsorted samples, roughly 91 million PBMCs were counted, and genomic DNA was extracted using the QIAamp DNA Blood Mini kit. Blood was obtained by leukapheresis, after which PBMCs were separated by Ficoll-Histopaque density gradient centrifugation and cryopreserved in liquid nitrogen vapor phase. For CDR1 and CDR2, the germline V gene lists SGHRS and YFSETQ. For this chain, trimming is 5 bases at the V end and 0 bases at the J end, and the number of junction bases without a gene match is 2. The CDR3 spans 15 residues, from the cysteine through the phenylalanine. Kept here is only the CDR3 DNA, which spans 45 bases and is read in frame from base 1.

The TCR originated in a woman between 35 and 50 years old in good health. Some clones in this sample may be carry-over from other donors' samples. The sequenced material came from PBMCs. The sequence links TRBV5-1 to TRBJ2-6; TRBD2 lines up with 7 middle nucleotides. Here the CDR3 is given as CASSRDYSGANVLTF. The nucleotide sequence reads TGCGCCAGCAGTCGGGACTACTCTGGGGCCAACGTCCTGACTTTC. Full variable domain (CDR3 extended with the reference TRBV5-1 and TRBJ2-6 proteins): KAGVTQTPRYLIKTRGQQVTLSCSPISGHRSVSWYQQTPGQGLQFLFEYFSETQRNKGNFPGRFSGRQFSNSRSEMNVSTLELGDSALYLCASSRDYSGANVLTFGAGSRLTVL.